This T cell receptor beta chain was retrieved from a study of PD-L1 blockade in urothelial cancer. The germline V gene encodes CDR1 MNHEY and CDR2 SVGAGI. The CDR3 has 13 residues. V lost 5 bases and J lost 8; bases outside the gene matches: 5. As to time point: peripheral blood 6 weeks after treatment start. This table comes from immunoSEQ multiplex PCR, and its TCRdb copy is limited to in-frame clones, with some not included. The sample has around 100,000 clones, around 93% seen once. The sequence was collected from a man in his fifties or sixties with urothelial cancer. The rearrangement uses TRBV6-5 and TRBJ1-2, with 10 bases aligning to TRBD1. Sequences were derived from PBMCs, sampled around atezolizumab (anti-PD-L1) treatment. The CDR3 here is CASSPGTGVGYTF. CDR3 DNA sequence: TGTGCCAGCAGTCCCGGGACAGGGGTCGGCTACACCTTC.